This entry is about one T cell receptor beta chain. The data derive from a study of OX40 agonist ivuxolimab in advanced cancers. On the study more broadly: Patients were treated with ivuxolimab, an agonistic anti-OX40 (CD134) antibody.

Repertoires were generated with immunoSEQ multiplex PCR, while TCRdb's copy carries only in-frame clones and drops some. The profile shows over 65,000 clones, more than 80% of them singletons. The CDR3 has 14 residues. Trimming removed 2 bases from V and 1 base from J, with 8 bases in between. Germline V CDR1 and CDR2: SSHAT, FNYEAQ (reference sequence). No patient had autoimmune disease or received systemic immunosuppression. V usage is TRBV7-7 and J usage is TRBJ2-5, with TRBD1 as a possible D gene (5 bases). This TCR came from an adult with an advanced solid tumor such as melanoma, head and neck, liver or kidney cancer. The specimen was CD4+ or CD8+ T cells sorted from blood, collected in a trial of the OX40 agonist ivuxolimab. The CDR3 here is CASSLNQGQETQYF. Here the CDR3 DNA reads TGTGCCAGCAGCTTAAACCAGGGCCAAGAGACCCAGTACTTC. The whole variable domain, filled in from reference TRBV7-7 and TRBJ2-5, reads GAGVSQSPRYKVTKRGQDVTLRCDPISSHATLYWYQQALGQGPEFLTYFNYEAQPDKSGLPSDRFSAERPEGSISTLTIQRTEQRDSAMYRCASSLNQGQETQYFGPGTRLLVL.